This T cell receptor beta chain is from a study of chemoradiotherapy in HPV16-positive cancers. The overall study: Two HPV16-positive patients' cells yielded candidate HPV-specific clones and common motifs.

Over chemoradiotherapy, repertoires were sampled more than once. V gave up 0 bases and J gave up 0 bases; unmatched junction bases: 7. The CDR3 runs to 17 residues. CDR1 MNHEY and CDR2 SMNVEV come from the germline V gene (reference sequence). The repertoire was sequenced with immunoSEQ multiplex PCR; TCRdb's copy has only in-frame clones and lacks some. The data show about 15,000 clones, with approximately 91% seen just once and around 2.9% held by the top ten. The receptor was derived from a human donor with HPV-associated anogenital cancer. Sequencing used blood, obtained from a patient who underwent chemoradiotherapy. The chain carries TRBV27 and TRBJ1-2; 7 bases fit TRBD1. CDR3 nucleotide sequence: TGTGCCAGCAGTTTATCCCGGACAGGTAGAGCTAACTATGGCTACACCTTC. It specifies CASSLSRTGRANYGYTF.